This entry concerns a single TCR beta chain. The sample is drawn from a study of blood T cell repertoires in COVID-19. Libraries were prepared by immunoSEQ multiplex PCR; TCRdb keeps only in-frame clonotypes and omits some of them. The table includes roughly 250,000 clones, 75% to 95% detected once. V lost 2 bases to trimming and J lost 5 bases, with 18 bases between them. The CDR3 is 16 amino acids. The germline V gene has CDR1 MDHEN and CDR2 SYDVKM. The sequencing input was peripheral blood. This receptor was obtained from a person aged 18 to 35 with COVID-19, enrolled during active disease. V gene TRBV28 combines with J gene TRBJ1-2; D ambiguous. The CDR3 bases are TGTGCCAGCAGTTTAAACCCTGCTTCGGGGAGGTATGGCTACACCTTC. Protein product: CASSLNPASGRYGYTF.